This T cell receptor beta chain was captured in a study of T cells in Graves' hyperthyroidism and ophthalmopathy. CDR3 size: 15 residues. Per the germline V gene, CDR1 is KGHSH and CDR2 is LQKENI. The ends were cut back, 1 base at V and 7 bases at J, with 13 bases in the middle. RNA transcripts gave rise to amplified TCR beta CDR3 regions. The TCR CDR3 first-round RT-PCR relied on the HTBI primer set. MiXCR, run by TCRdb on the multiplex PCR reads, gives a single entry per CDR3 protein. Of some 380,000 distinct CDR3 sequences listed, about 13% are singletons. The TCR sequence derives from a man aged 25-45 years with Graves' hyperthyroidism that later progressed to Graves' ophthalmopathy. Material for sequencing was blood. V usage is TRBV18 and J usage is TRBJ1-4, with D hard to call. CDR3 protein: CASSPLGSWSEKLFF. For the CDR3, the DNA is TGTGCCAGCTCACCACTAGGCTCATGGTCTGAAAAACTGTTTTTT.